These T cell receptor beta chains were read from a single sample in a study of T cell changes during pregnancy in multiple sclerosis. Generated by immunoSEQ multiplex PCR, the TCRdb table keeps only in-frame clones and is missing some. The sample contains approximately 40,000 clones, 92% of which appear only once. The specimen comprised CD8+ T cells from peripheral blood mononuclear cells, sampled in the third trimester of pregnancy. These receptors originate from a female donor with multiple sclerosis, enrolled in a pregnancy study. CDR3s include the opening cysteine and the closing phenylalanine or tryptophan. Fields, in order: V gene, D gene, clone size, J gene, CDR3 DNA, CDR3 protein. D genes are given only for firm matches. The size of a clone is reported for some rows only, either as once, few or many, or as a class for expanded clones.

TRBV25-1,.,once,TRBJ2-5,TGTGCCAGCAGTGAATTTATGACCGCACGCGGGGAGACCCAGTACTTC,CASSEFMTARGETQYF
TRBV11-2,.,.,TRBJ2-7,TGTGCCAGCAGCTTAGGGGGTGGGACACCGACCTACGAGCAGTACTTC,CASSLGGGTPTYEQYF
TRBV2,TRBD1,.,TRBJ1-1,TGTGCCAGCAGTGATGTGCGGGGACAGATGAACACTGAAGCTTTCTTT,CASSDVRGQMNTEAFF
TRBV9,TRBD1,.,TRBJ2-7,TGTGCCAGCAGCGTAGAGGGACAGGGGGCCTACGAGCAGTACTTC,CASSVEGQGAYEQYF
TRBV7-9,.,.,TRBJ2-1,TGTGCCAGCAGCACAGGGATAGGAAAAGATGAGCAGTTCTTC,CASSTGIGKDEQFF
TRBV11-3,.,.,TRBJ2-7,TGTGCCAGCAGCTCCCATCAAGAGCGCTACGAGCAGTACTTC,CASSSHQERYEQYF
TRBV7-8,.,.,TRBJ2-3,TGTGCCAGCAGCTTACTCACAGATACGCAGTATTTT,CASSLLTDTQYF
TRBV15,TRBD2,.,TRBJ2-3,TGTGCCACCAGCAGAGATCGACTAGCGGAACCCACAGATACGCAGTATTTT,CATSRDRLAEPTDTQYF
TRBV7-6,TRBD2,.,TRBJ2-7,TGTGCCAGCAGCTTAAAGGGTCGGGAGGGCCTTAGCGAGCAGTACTTC,CASSLKGREGLSEQYF
TRBV19,TRBD1,.,TRBJ1-4,TGTGCCAGTAGTATTCGGGGACAGGGAGAAAAACTGTTTTTT,CASSIRGQGEKLFF
TRBV6-5,.,.,TRBJ2-7,TGTGCCAGCAGTTACTCTCCCCCCTCGGACGAGCAGTACTTC,CASSYSPPSDEQYF
TRBV30,TRBD1,.,TRBJ2-2,TGTGCCTGGGAAACAGGGGAATTCGACACCGGGGAGCTGTTTTTT,CAWETGEFDTGELFF
TRBV4-1,TRBD1,.,TRBJ1-2,TGCGCCAGCAGCCAAGTGGAAGACAGGGGGAATAACTATGGCTACACCTTC,CASSQVEDRGNNYGYTF
TRBV5-4,TRBD1,.,TRBJ1-1,TGTGCCAGCAGCATAAAACGGGGGGGGACAGGGGGCACTGAAGCTTTCTTT,CASSIKRGGTGGTEAFF
TRBV4-1,.,.,TRBJ2-7,TGCGCCAGCAGCCAAGAAAGAACAGGGCGCGGCTCCTACGAGCAGTACTTC,CASSQERTGRGSYEQYF
TRBV6-1,.,.,TRBJ2-6,TGTGCCAGCAGTGAAGCATACAGTACTGGGGCCAACGTCCTGACTTTC,CASSEAYSTGANVLTF
TRBV4-2,.,.,TRBJ2-2,TGTGCCAGCAGCCAAGTCAAGGGCCTCCGGAGGGGTAGCGGGGAGCTGTTTTTT,CASSQVKGLRRGSGELFF
TRBV6-1,TRBD2,once,TRBJ2-7,TGTGCCATCGCGGGAGCGGGAGGGTACGAGCAGTACTTC,CAIAGAGGYEQYF
TRBV10-2,.,once,TRBJ2-5,TGCGCCAGCAGTGAGTCGTCCCCGGAGACCCAGTACTTC,CASSESSPETQYF
TRBV5-1,TRBD2,.,TRBJ2-7,TGCGCCAGCAGCCCTCGGGGGGGTTCGTACGAGCAGTACTTC,CASSPRGGSYEQYF
TRBV10-1,TRBD2,.,TRBJ2-3,TGCGCCAGCAGGGCGGGACTAGCGGGAGCAGATACGCAGTATTTT,CASRAGLAGADTQYF
TRBV6-4,.,.,TRBJ2-3,TGTGCCAGCAGTGAAGATACATCTAGCACAGATACGCAGTATTTT,CASSEDTSSTDTQYF
TRBV10-2,TRBD1,once,TRBJ1-2,TGCGCCAGCAGTGAGTCGGGACAGGGGGCGGATGGCTACACCTTC,CASSESGQGADGYTF
TRBV9,TRBD2,.,TRBJ2-3,TGTGCCAGCAGCGTAGGAAGGTGGACTAGCGGGATGGGTACAGATACGCAGTATTTT,CASSVGRWTSGMGTDTQYF
TRBV4-3,.,.,TRBJ2-5,TGCGCCAGCAGCCAAGATGCGCGGGGCAACAGGCAAGAGACCCAGTACTTC,CASSQDARGNRQETQYF
TRBV5-1,TRBD2,.,TRBJ2-5,TGCGCCAGCAGTGACGGACTAGCGGGAGGGCCGAGGGAGACCCAGTACTTC,CASSDGLAGGPRETQYF
TRBV27,.,.,TRBJ2-3,TGTGCCAGCAGTTTAATAGGGGGCACAGATACGCAGTATTTT,CASSLIGGTDTQYF
TRBV5-1,TRBD1,.,TRBJ2-2,TGCGCCAGCAGCTTGGGATTTCGGACAGGACCAACCGGGGAGCTGTTTTTT,CASSLGFRTGPTGELFF
TRBV27,TRBD2,.,TRBJ2-7,TGTGCCAGCAGTACCCGACTAGCGGGAGTCGGTAGGGAGTACTTC,CASSTRLAGVGREYF
TRBV13,.,.,TRBJ2-1,TGTGCCAGCAGCTCTCCACTTTACAATGAGCAGTTCTTC,CASSSPLYNEQFF
TRBV7-9,.,.,TRBJ2-7,TGTGCCAGCAGCTTAGGGCCCGGGGGATCCGTGTCCTACGAGCAGTACTTC,CASSLGPGGSVSYEQYF
TRBV4-2,.,.,TRBJ2-1,TGTGCCAGCAGCCAAGATCCAGTCAGCTCCTACAATGAGCAGTTCTTC,CASSQDPVSSYNEQFF
TRBV29-1,.,.,TRBJ2-1,TGCAGCGTTGAACGCGACAATGAGCAGTTCTTC,CSVERDNEQFF
TRBV9,TRBD1,.,TRBJ1-2,TGTGCCAGCAGCGTCGGACAGGGTTTCATGGGGGGCTACACCTTC,CASSVGQGFMGGYTF
TRBV28,.,few,TRBJ2-5,TGTGCCAGCAGATGGGGGGACGAGGCCCAGTACTTC,CASRWGDEAQYF
TRBV30,TRBD1,.,TRBJ1-4,TGTGCCTGGAGTGGCACAGGGGCGTCGGTTGAAAAACTGTTTTTT,CAWSGTGASVEKLFF
TRBV2,TRBD1,.,TRBJ2-1,TGTGCCAGCGGCAAGAGGGGCCAGGGGGCTTACAATGAGCAGTTCTTC,CASGKRGQGAYNEQFF
TRBV5-4,.,.,TRBJ2-1,TGTGCCAGCAGCTTGGCGGGAGACTCGTACAATGAGCAGTTCTTC,CASSLAGDSYNEQFF
TRBV7-6,TRBD2,.,TRBJ2-1,TGTGCCAGCAGCTTAATGTTAGCGGGAGTGTCCTACAATGAGCAGTTCTTC,CASSLMLAGVSYNEQFF
TRBV5-1,TRBD2,.,TRBJ2-3,TGCGCCAGCAGCTCAAATAGCGGGAGGGGCGGAGATACGCAGTATTTT,CASSSNSGRGGDTQYF
TRBV4-2,.,.,TRBJ2-1,TGTGCCAGCAGCCAATTTCTACTAACACAATACAATGAGCAGTTCTTC,CASSQFLLTQYNEQFF
TRBV4-1,.,few,TRBJ1-2,TGCGCCAGCACCTCTACTGATCAGGGTATGGATGGCTACACCTTC,CASTSTDQGMDGYTF
TRBV25-1,.,.,TRBJ2-6,TGTGCCAGCACAGGGGACCGATCCTCTGGGGCCAACGTCCTGACTTTC,CASTGDRSSGANVLTF
TRBV6-6,.,.,TRBJ2-1,TGTGCCAGCAGTCGAACTGGAGATGAGCAGTTCTTC,CASSRTGDEQFF